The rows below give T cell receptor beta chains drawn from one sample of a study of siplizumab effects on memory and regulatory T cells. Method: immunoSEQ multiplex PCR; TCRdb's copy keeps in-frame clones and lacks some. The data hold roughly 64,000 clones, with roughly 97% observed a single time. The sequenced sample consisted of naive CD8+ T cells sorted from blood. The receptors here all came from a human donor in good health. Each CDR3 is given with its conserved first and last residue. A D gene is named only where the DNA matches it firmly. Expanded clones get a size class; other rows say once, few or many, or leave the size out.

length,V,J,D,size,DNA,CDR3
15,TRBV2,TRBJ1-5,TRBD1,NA,TGTGCCAGTCTACCGGGACAGAATAGCAATCAGCCCCAGCATTTT,CASLPGQNSNQPQHF
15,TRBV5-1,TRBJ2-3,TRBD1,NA,TGCGCCAGCAGCGAAGAGACAGGGGGGATCGATACGCAGTATTTT,CASSEETGGIDTQYF
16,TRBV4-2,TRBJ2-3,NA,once,TGTGCCAGCAGCCAAGACGGACTATCTAACACAGATACGCAGTATTTT,CASSQDGLSNTDTQYF
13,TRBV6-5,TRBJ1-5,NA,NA,TGTGCCAGCAGTTACGTATCCAATCAGCCCCAGCATTTT,CASSYVSNQPQHF
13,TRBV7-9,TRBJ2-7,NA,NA,TGTGCCAGTACCCAACTCCCCTACGACGAGCAGTACTTC,CASTQLPYDEQYF
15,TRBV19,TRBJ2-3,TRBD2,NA,TGTGCCAGTAGTCTGCCTAGCGGGAACACAGGTACGCAGTATTTT,CASSLPSGNTGTQYF
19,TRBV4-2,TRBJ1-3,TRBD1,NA,TGTGCCAGCAGCCAAGAGCCCGGACAGGGGATTCTCTCTGGAAACACCATATATTTT,CASSQEPGQGILSGNTIYF
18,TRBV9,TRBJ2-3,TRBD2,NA,TGTGCCAGCAGCGTAGCTTGGACTAGCGGGGGTCACACAGATACGCAGTATTTT,CASSVAWTSGGHTDTQYF
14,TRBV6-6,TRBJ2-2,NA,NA,TGTGCCAGCAGTTTACTCCGAGGTACCGGGGAGCTGTTTTTT,CASSLLRGTGELFF
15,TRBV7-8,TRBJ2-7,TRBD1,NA,TGTGCCAGCAGCTCAGGGACAGCGGTCTCCTACGAGCAGTACTTC,CASSSGTAVSYEQYF
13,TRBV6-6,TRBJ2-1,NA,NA,TGTGCCAGCAGTAGATCGCAGGGGAATGAGCAGTTCTTC,CASSRSQGNEQFF
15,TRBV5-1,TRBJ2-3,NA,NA,TGCGCCAGCAGCCCGGGCTCTCCTAGCACAGATACGCAGTATTTT,CASSPGSPSTDTQYF
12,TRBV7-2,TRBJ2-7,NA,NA,TGTGCCAGCAGCTCTAGCGTCCACGAGCAGTACTTC,CASSSSVHEQYF
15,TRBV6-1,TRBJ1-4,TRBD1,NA,TGTGCCAGCAGTGCAGGACAGGTGGGGGGTGAAAAACTGTTTTTT,CASSAGQVGGEKLFF
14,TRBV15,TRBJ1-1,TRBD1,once,TGTGCCACCAGCAGAGTCCCCGACAGGGACGCGGCTTTCTTT,CATSRVPDRDAAFF
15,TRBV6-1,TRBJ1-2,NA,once,TGTGCCAGCAGTGAAGCCTTTGAGGGGTTGGGTGGCTACACCTTC,CASSEAFEGLGGYTF
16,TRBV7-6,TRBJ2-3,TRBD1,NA,TGTGCCAGCAGCTCGACAGGGGGCGCTGGAGCAGATACGCAGTATTTT,CASSSTGGAGADTQYF
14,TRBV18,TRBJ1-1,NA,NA,TGTGCCAGCTCACCATGGGAGGGCAACACTGAAGCTTTCTTT,CASSPWEGNTEAFF
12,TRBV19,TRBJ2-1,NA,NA,TGTGCCAGCCACGTGGGAAACAATGAGCAGTTCTTC,CASHVGNNEQFF
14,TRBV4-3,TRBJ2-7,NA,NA,TGCGCCAGCAGCCAAGACGACAGCTCCTACGAGCAGTACTTC,CASSQDDSSYEQYF
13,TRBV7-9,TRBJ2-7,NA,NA,TGTGCCAGCAGCTTAGAAATCAGGGGAGAGCAGTACTTC,CASSLEIRGEQYF
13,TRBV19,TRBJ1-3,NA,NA,TGTGCCAGTAGTAGCTCGACAGGAAACACCATATATTTT,CASSSSTGNTIYF
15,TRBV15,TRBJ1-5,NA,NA,TGTGCCACCAGCCCCCAGGTGGGGGATGATCAGCCCCAGCATTTT,CATSPQVGDDQPQHF
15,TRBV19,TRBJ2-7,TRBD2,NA,TGTGCCAGTAGTATAAGAGCGGGAACCATCTACGAGCAGTACTTC,CASSIRAGTIYEQYF
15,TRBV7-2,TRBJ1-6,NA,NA,TGTGCCAGCAGCTTATCCTCAGGGGATAATTCACCCCTCCACTTT,CASSLSSGDNSPLHF
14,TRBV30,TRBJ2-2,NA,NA,TGTGCCTGGAGTGTATCCCTAGCTACCGGGGAGCTGTTTTTT,CAWSVSLATGELFF
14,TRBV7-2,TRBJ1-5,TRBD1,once,TGTGCCAGCAGCCTGGGACAGGGCAATCAGCCCCAGCATTTT,CASSLGQGNQPQHF
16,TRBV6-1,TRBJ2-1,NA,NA,TGTGCCAGCAGTGATGACGGACCGAGCTCCTACAATGAGCAGTTCTTC,CASSDDGPSSYNEQFF
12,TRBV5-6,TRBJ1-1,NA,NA,TGTGCCAGCAGCTTGGAACGGCGTGAAGCTTTCTTT,CASSLERREAFF
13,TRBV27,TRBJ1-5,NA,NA,TGTGCCAGCAGACTTGTAGGCGATCAGCCCCAGCATTTT,CASRLVGDQPQHF
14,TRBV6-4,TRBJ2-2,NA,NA,TGTGCCAGCAGTGACGACCTGAGGGCCGGGGAGCTGTTTTTT,CASSDDLRAGELFF
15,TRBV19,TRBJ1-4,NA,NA,TGTGCCAGTAGTATAGGAGGGGGAGGCGGTGAAAAACTGTTTTTT,CASSIGGGGGEKLFF
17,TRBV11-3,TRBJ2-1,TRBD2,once,TGTGCCAGCAGCTTGCGCGGGACTAGCGGGGCCTACAATGAGCAGTTCTTC,CASSLRGTSGAYNEQFF
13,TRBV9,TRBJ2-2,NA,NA,TGTGCCAGCAGCGTAGGAGGGAACGGGGAGCTGTTTTTT,CASSVGGNGELFF
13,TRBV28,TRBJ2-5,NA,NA,TGTGCCAGCCTTAAGACCATACAAGAGACCCAGTACTTC,CASLKTIQETQYF
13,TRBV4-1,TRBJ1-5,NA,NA,TGCGCCAGCAGCCAGGGGATGGGTCAGCCCCAGCATTTT,CASSQGMGQPQHF
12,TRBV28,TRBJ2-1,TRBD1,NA,TGTGCCAGCAAGACAGGGTACAATGAGCAGTTCTTC,CASKTGYNEQFF
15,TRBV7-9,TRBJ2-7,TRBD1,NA,TGTGCCAGCAGCCCACCGACAGGGCCCCTCTACGAGCAGTACTTC,CASSPPTGPLYEQYF
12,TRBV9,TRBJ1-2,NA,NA,TGTGCCAGCAGCGTACCAGATTATGGCTACACCTTC,CASSVPDYGYTF
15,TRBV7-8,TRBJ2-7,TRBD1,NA,TGTGCCAGCAGCTTAGGCGACAGGGGGTGGAACGAGCAGTACTTC,CASSLGDRGWNEQYF
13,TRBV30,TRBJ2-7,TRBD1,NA,TGTGCCTGGACCCGAGGGGGCGGCTACGAGCAGTACTTC,CAWTRGGGYEQYF
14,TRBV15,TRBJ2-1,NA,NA,TGTGCCACCAGCAGAGGCCAAGGGTACAATGAGCAGTTCTTC,CATSRGQGYNEQFF
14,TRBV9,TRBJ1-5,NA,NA,TGTGCCAGCAGCCTTGGCTCCACCGGACAGCCCCAGCATTTT,CASSLGSTGQPQHF
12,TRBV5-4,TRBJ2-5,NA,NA,TGTGCCAGCAGCTCGGGTGGGGAGACCCAGTACTTC,CASSSGGETQYF
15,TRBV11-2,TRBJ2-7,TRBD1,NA,TGTGCCAGCAGCTTAGGACAGGGGGAAACCTACGAGCAGTACTTC,CASSLGQGETYEQYF
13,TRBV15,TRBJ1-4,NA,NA,TGTGCCACCAGCAGAGTACAAAATGAAAAACTGTTTTTT,CATSRVQNEKLFF
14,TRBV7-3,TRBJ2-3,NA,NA,TGTGCCAGCAGCTCCGAGAGTAGCACAGATACGCAGTATTTT,CASSSESSTDTQYF
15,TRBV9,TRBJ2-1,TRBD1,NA,TGTGCCAGCAGCCCCACAGGGGGTTCATACAATGAGCAGTTCTTC,CASSPTGGSYNEQFF
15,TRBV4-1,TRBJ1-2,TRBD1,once,TGCGCCAGCAGCCTCGGGGGACAGGACCTCTATGGCTACACCTTC,CASSLGGQDLYGYTF
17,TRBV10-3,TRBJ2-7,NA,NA,TGTGCCATCAGTGAGTCCCGGAGCGAGGGGGGAGAATACGAGCAGTACTTC,CAISESRSEGGEYEQYF